This T cell receptor beta chain stems from a study of blood T cell repertoires in COVID-19. The V gene lost 2 bases and the J gene lost 4 bases, with 17 bases spanning the gap. This CDR3 spans 16 amino acids. Germline V gene sequence: CDR1 SGHTA, CDR2 FQGNSA. Those who participated ranged in age from roughly 18 to 89 years and resided in about two dozen US areas. The method was immunoSEQ multiplex PCR; TCRdb's version includes in-frame clones alone and lacks a portion of them. The table has about 320,000 clones, under 90% seen once. The sequence was obtained from a man between 60 and 70 years old who had recovered from COVID-19. V gene TRBV7-2 combines with J gene TRBJ2-5; D might be TRBD2 (6 bases). The sample taken for sequencing was PBMCs or T cells enriched from blood (not recorded which). In DNA form, the CDR3 reads TGTGCCAGCAGCTTACTAGGTGTGGGAGCGGGAGAGACCCAGTACTTC. Protein product: CASSLLGVGAGETQYF.